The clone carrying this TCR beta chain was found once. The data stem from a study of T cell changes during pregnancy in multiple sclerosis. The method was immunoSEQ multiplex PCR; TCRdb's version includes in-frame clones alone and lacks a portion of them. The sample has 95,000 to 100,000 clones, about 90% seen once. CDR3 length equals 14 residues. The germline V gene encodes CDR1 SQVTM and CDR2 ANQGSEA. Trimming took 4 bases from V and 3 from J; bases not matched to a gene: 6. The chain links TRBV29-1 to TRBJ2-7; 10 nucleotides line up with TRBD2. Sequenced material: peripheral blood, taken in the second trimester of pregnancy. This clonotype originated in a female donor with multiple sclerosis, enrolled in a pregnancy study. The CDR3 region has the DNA TGCAGCGTTGCGCCGCTAGCGGGGGTCTACGAGCAGTACTTC. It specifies CSVAPLAGVYEQYF.